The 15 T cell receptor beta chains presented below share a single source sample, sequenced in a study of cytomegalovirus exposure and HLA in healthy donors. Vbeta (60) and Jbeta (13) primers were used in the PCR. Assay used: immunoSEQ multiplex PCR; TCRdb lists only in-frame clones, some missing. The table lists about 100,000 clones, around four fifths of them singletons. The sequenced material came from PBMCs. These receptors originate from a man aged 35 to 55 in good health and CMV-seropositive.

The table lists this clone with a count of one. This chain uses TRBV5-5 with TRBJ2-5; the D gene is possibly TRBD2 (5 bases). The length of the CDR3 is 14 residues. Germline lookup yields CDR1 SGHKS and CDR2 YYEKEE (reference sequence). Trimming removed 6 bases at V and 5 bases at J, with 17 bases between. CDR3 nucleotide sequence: TGTGCCAGCACCATAGGGAGCATCGGGGAGACCCAGTACTTC. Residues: CASTIGSIGETQYF.

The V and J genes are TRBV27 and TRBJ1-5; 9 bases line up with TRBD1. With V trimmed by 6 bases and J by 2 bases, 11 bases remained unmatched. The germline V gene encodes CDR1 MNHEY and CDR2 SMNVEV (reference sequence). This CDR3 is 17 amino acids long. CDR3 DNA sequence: TGTGCCAGCAGGCGGGGACAGGGTGGTATGGGCAATCAGCCCCAGCATTTT. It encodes CASRRGQGGMGNQPQHF.

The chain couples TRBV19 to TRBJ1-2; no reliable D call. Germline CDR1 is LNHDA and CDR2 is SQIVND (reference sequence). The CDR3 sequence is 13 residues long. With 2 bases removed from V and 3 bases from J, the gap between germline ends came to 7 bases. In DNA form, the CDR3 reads TGTGCCAGTAGTATAAAGCGCGACTATGGCTACACCTTC. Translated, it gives CASSIKRDYGYTF. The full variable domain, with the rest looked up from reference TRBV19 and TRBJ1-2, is DGGITQSPKYLFRKEGQNVTLSCEQNLNHDAMYWYRQDPGQGLRLIYYSQIVNDFQKGDIAEGYSVSREKKESFPLTVTSAQKNPTAFYLCASSIKRDYGYTFGSGTRLTVV.

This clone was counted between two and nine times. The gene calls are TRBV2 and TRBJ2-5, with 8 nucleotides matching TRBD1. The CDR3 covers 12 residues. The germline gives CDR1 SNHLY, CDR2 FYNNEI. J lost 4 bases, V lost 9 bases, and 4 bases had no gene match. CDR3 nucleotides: TGTGCCAGAAGGACAGGGCGAGAGACCCAGTACTTC. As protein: CARRTGRETQYF.

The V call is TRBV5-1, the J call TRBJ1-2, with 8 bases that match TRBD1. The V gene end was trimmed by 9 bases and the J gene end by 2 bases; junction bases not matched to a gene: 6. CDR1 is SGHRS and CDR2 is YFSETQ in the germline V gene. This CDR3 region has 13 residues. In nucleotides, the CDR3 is TGCGCCACACGGACAGGGCCCAACTATGGCTACACCTTC. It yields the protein CATRTGPNYGYTF.

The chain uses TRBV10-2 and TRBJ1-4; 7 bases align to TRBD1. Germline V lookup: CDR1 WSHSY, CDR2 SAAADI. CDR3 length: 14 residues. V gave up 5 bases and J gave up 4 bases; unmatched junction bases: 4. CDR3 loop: CASSSGQFNEKLFF. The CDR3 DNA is TGCGCCAGCAGTTCGGGACAGTTTAATGAAAAACTGTTTTTT.

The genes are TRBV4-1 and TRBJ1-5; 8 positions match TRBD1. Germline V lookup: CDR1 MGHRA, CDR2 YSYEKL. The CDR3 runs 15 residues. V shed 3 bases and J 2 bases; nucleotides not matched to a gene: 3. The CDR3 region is CASSQVDRGNQPQHF. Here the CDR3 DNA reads TGCGCCAGCAGCCAGGTGGACAGGGGCAATCAGCCCCAGCATTTT.

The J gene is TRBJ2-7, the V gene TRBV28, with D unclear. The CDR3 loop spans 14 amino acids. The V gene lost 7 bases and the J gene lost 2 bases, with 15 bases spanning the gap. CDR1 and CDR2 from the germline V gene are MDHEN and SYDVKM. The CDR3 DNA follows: TGTGCCAGCACCCAGGTGATAAATACCTACGAGCAGTACTTC. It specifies CASTQVINTYEQYF.

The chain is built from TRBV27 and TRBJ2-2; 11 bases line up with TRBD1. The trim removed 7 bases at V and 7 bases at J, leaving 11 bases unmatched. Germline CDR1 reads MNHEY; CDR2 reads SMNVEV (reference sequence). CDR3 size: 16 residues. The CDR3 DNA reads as TGTGCCAGCATCGCGGGGGGACAGGGGGTTCGCGGGGAGCTGTTTTTT. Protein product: CASIAGGQGVRGELFF.

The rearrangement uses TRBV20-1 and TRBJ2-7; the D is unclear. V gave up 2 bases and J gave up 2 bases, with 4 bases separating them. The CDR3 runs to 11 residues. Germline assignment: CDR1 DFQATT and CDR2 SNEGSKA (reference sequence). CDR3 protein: CSARSTYEQYF. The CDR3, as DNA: TGCAGTGCTAGATCCACCTACGAGCAGTACTTC.

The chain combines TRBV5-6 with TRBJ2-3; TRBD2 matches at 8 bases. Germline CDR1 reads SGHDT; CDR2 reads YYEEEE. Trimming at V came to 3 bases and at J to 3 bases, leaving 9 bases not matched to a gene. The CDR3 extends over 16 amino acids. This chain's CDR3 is CASSSLPGGLTDTQYF. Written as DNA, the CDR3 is TGTGCCAGCAGCTCCCTTCCGGGGGGGCTAACAGATACGCAGTATTTT.

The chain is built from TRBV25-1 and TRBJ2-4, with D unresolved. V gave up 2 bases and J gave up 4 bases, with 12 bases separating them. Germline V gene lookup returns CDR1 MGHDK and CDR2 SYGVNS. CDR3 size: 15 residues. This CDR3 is CASSEMVAAKNIQYF. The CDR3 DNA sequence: TGTGCCAGCAGTGAAATGGTAGCAGCTAAAAACATTCAGTACTTC.

The DNA for the CDR3 is TGTGCCAGCAGCCCACAGGGGATTGAAAAACTGTTTTTT. Translating gives CASSPQGIEKLFF. The rearrangement joins TRBV5-6 to TRBJ1-4; the match to TRBD1 covers 7 bases. V lost 4 bases to trimming and J lost 7 bases; unmatched junction nucleotides: 4. Germline CDR1 reads SGHDT; CDR2 reads YYEEEE. This CDR3 spans 13 amino acids.

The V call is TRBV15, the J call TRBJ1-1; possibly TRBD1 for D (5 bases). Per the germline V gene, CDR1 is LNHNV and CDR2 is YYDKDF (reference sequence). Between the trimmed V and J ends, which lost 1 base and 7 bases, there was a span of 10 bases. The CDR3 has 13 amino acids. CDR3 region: CATSRAQGNEAFF. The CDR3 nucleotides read TGTGCCACCAGCAGAGCGCAGGGTAATGAAGCTTTCTTT.

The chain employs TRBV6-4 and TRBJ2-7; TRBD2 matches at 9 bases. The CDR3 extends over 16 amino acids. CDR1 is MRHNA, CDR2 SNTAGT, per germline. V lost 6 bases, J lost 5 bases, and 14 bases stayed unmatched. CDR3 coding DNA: TGTGCCAGCAGGGCTAGCAGTTGCGGGAGGGCCAACGAGCAGTACTTC. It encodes CASRASSCGRANEQYF.